This T cell receptor (beta chain) was recorded in a study of cytomegalovirus exposure and HLA in healthy donors. Study-wide findings and caveats: Later analysis associated a missense DCLRE1C variant with TCR beta V- and J-gene trimming. The authors considered a cluster of highly shared sequence variants likely to be a sequencing artifact.

The CDR3 spans 16 residues. The PCR ran on 60 Vbeta and 13 Jbeta primers. TCRdb's table, derived via immunoSEQ multiplex PCR, lists solely in-frame clones and lacks some. The profile shows about 300,000 clones, 86% of them singletons. Of note for this clone: Its target is unknown.

This sequence was found in a middle-aged man in good health and CMV-seropositive. The material sequenced was PBMCs. The chain carries TRBV12-2 and TRBJ2-7; TRBD2 is taken as the D call from the table, unchecked against the DNA. TRBV12-2 is tagged as a pseudogene. The CDR3 here is CASRLGREATSYEQYF. The CDR3, as DNA: TGTGCAAGTCGCCTAGGACGAGAGGCTACCTCCTACGAGCAGTACTTC.